The 3 T cell receptor beta chains presented below share a single source sample, sequenced in a study of shared clonotypes between healthy human individuals. Method: immunoSEQ multiplex PCR; TCRdb's copy keeps in-frame clones and lacks some. The table records around 940,000 clones, 76% of them present only once. Material: memory CD4+ T cells sorted from blood. Stated subset: CD45RA-negative fraction. These receptors originate from a man aged 18 to 35 in good health.

This clone has a single count. The chain combines TRBV28 with TRBJ1-2, with D unclear. Germline values: CDR1 MDHEN, CDR2 SYDVKM. The V end lost 7 bases, the J end lost 4 bases, and 10 bases lay between the germline ends. There are 12 residues in the CDR3. For the CDR3, the DNA is TGTGCCAGCACACCGGTCGGCTATGGCTACACCTTC. It codes for CASTPVGYGYTF.

This clone was detected only a few times. CDR3 bases: TGTGCCAGTAGCGGTCTAGCGGGAGTCTACGAGCAGTACTTC. Translation: CASSGLAGVYEQYF. This chain connects TRBV19 to TRBJ2-7; 10 bases match TRBD2. The V gene end was trimmed by 6 bases and the J gene end by 3 bases; junction bases not matched to a gene: 5. Germline loops: CDR1 LNHDA, CDR2 SQIVND (reference sequence). CDR3 length: 14 amino acids.

This chain uses TRBV30 with TRBJ1-1, with a tentative D call TRBD1 (6 bases). The CDR3 is 14 amino acids. The germline V and J ends were trimmed by 0 bases and 5 bases, with 13 bases remaining between them. CDR1 and CDR2 (germline): GTSNPN, SVGIG (reference sequence). CDR3 residues: CAWSVRRGGTEAFF. As DNA, the CDR3 is TGTGCCTGGAGTGTACGTAGGGGGGGTACTGAAGCTTTCTTT.